The sequence of this T cell receptor (beta chain) was determined in a study of T cell changes during pregnancy in multiple sclerosis. The V gene end was trimmed by 2 bases and the J gene end by 5 bases; junction bases not matched to a gene: 9. This CDR3 contains 16 residues. The germline gives CDR1 MNHEY, CDR2 SVGAGI. Data came from immunoSEQ multiplex PCR; TCRdb stores just in-frame clones and leaves some out. Seen here are tens of thousands of clones, approximately 91% observed once, and the top ten hold approximately 1.5%. The sequenced sample was PBMCs (not recorded whether the cells were cultured). The chain joins TRBV6-5 to TRBJ2-7, with TRBD1 matching 10 bases. The source is a female donor with multiple sclerosis, enrolled in a pregnancy study. In DNA, the CDR3 is TGTGCCAGCAGTTACCTTGGATGGGACAGGGGCCACGAGCAGTACTTC. Translation gives CASSYLGWDRGHEQYF.